The clone carrying this T cell receptor beta chain came up many times. This sample is drawn from a study of Graves' ophthalmopathy and Graves' hyperthyroidism. The CDR3 consists of 14 residues. CDR1 DFQATT and CDR2 SNEGSKA come from the germline V gene (reference sequence). With 0 bases clipped from V and 10 bases from J, the junction kept 10 bases outside the gene matches. Amplified TCR beta CDR3 regions were obtained using RNA transcripts as template. HTBI-primed RT-PCR formed the first round, and a multiplex PCR formed the second. TCRdb recomputed calls from the multiplex PCR reads with MiXCR, one row per CDR3 protein. The table shows a few hundred thousand distinct CDR3 sequences, with approximately 16% occurring only once.

Sequencing was done on a sample of peripheral blood. This chain uses TRBV20-1 with TRBJ1-1, with 8 bases matching TRBD1. The receptor was derived from a woman under 30 with Graves' ophthalmopathy. The DNA for the CDR3 is TGCAGTGCTAGAGACCGGAACAGCGGACAGGGAGCTTTCTTT. Protein sequence: CSARDRNSGQGAFF.